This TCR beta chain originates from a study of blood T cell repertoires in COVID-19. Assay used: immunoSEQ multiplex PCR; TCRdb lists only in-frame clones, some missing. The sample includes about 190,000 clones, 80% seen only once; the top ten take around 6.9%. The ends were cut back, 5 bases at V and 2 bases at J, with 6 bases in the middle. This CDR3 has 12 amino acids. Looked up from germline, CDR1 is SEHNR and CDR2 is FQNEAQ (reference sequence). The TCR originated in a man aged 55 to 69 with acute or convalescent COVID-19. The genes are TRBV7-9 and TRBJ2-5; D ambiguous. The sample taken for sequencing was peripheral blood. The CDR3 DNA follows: TGTGCCAGCAGCCCTCAGCAAGAGACCCAGTACTTC. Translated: CASSPQQETQYF.